This T cell receptor (beta chain) came from a study of blood T cells in healthy people across ages. This clonotype was counted a few times. Its target is not known. General study results and limits: More naive CD4+ cells and higher diversity were found in long-lived than in aged donors.

Through a sample-barcoded 5' primer and a J-beta primer mix, a second PCR was run for roughly 6 to 11 cycles. Tags on each cDNA molecule came from a template-switch adaptor with 12 random nucleotides. One entry per CDR3 protein, called by TCRdb with MiXCR from the 5' RACE reads. The sample comprises hundreds of thousands of distinct CDR3 sequences, roughly three fifths of which are singletons, and roughly 34% rests with the top ten. The CDR3 consists of 15 residues. The V and J ends lost 5 bases and 2 bases respectively, with 15 bases between them. Germline values: CDR1 MDHEN, CDR2 SYDVKM. The sample comprised blood. The receptor comes from a man aged 55 to 70 in good health. The chain combines TRBV28 with TRBJ1-2, with a tentative D call TRBD1 (5 bases). In nucleotides, the CDR3 is TGTGCCAGCAGTATCCCGGGACCGAGCAACTATGGCTACACCTTC. This codes for CASSIPGPSNYGYTF.